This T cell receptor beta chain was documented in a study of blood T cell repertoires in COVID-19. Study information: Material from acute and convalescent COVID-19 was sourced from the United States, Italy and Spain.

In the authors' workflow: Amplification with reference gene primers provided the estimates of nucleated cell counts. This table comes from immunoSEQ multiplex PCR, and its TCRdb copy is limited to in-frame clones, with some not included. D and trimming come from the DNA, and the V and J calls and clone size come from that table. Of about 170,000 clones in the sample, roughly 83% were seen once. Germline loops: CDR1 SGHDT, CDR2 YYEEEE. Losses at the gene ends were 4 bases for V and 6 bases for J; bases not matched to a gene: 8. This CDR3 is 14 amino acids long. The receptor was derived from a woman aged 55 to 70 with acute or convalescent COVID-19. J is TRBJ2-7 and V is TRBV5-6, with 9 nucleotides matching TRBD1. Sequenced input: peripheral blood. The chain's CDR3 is CASSLRDREREQYF. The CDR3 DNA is TGTGCCAGCAGCCTCCGGGACAGGGAACGCGAGCAGTACTTC.